This entry is about one TCR beta chain. What this receptor recognizes is not known. The sample holds no much larger clone one base away, and base qualities are not on file. The junction shows trimming of 4 bases on V and 0 bases on J, plus 10 bases between the germline ends. Per the germline V gene (reference sequence), SGHKS is the CDR1 and YYEKEE is the CDR2. CDR3 length: 14 amino acids, cysteine to phenylalanine. Left in the record is the CDR3 DNA by itself, 42 bases read in frame from the first base. TCRbeta CDR3 regions were amplified from genomic DNA using the immunoSEQ Assay, a bias-controlled multiplex PCR. Per the source publication's procedure: The number of nucleated cells in each sample was estimated from the amplification of reference gene primers within the assay. To quantify the absolute abundance of each unique TCRbeta CDR3 rearrangement, sequence reads were collapsed and filtered. For each sample, productive Simpson clonality was calculated by taking the square root of Simpson's diversity index across productive rearrangements. TCRdb stores this immuneACCESS table with in-frame sequences only. Part of the clones is absent; in the studies checked, under half of the shortfall reflects unresolved V genes, and no reason is known for the rest. V and J calls and clone size follow that table, whereas D and trimming were derived from the DNA. Here the sample has 40,000 or so clones; 91% occur a single time. The ten biggest clones cover 15% to 19% of the sample.

Each collaborating institution followed its own protocols to collect whole blood in K2EDTA tubes. For TCRbeta analysis, collaborator samples were shipped as frozen whole blood, as isolated PBMCs, or as DNA extracted from either sample type. This specimen belongs to a study of blood T cell repertoires in COVID-19 (dated by TCRdb to about 2020). Study-level background: Samples from collaborators originated in the United States, Italy and Spain and spanned both the acute and convalescent phases of COVID-19. The prospective study material was composed of cDNA or gDNA derived from T cells, B-cell-depleted T cells, or PBMCs. Subjects who had been exposed to COVID-19, were actively infected with it, or had recovered from it provided the deeply sampled blood TCRbeta repertoires that made up the dataset. A freely available public database, intended as a resource for researchers studying the immune response to SARS-CoV-2, is where the repertoires were released. The samples were drawn from two sources: the first 160 participants of the ongoing ImmuneRACE study, and 950 to 1,500 subjects contributed by 6 global collaborators. Sample metadata almost always included a de-identified subject ID, COVID-19 status, age in years and sex. Where available, HLA class I and class II types were taken from metadata supplied by the sample provider and were not determined by assay-based typing. Points the paper makes about the study in general: How much clinical and demographic metadata was included differed by source and by participant, and the metadata was provided uncurated.

The chain uses TRBV5-5 and TRBJ1-1; the D gene assignment is ambiguous. The sequencing sample was made of peripheral blood. This clonotype was sampled from a woman aged 25 to 39 in a cohort sampled during active COVID-19. Here is the DNA: TGTGCCAGCAGCGCCGGACTCCTGAACACTGAAGCTTTCTTT. It translates as CASSAGLLNTEAFF.